Listed below are T cell receptor beta chains from one sample, sequenced in a study of a mutant IDH1 vaccine in newly diagnosed glioma. These receptors are not linked to any known antigen. Sequencing was performed with immunoSEQ multiplex PCR; in TCRdb, only in-frame clones are kept and a portion is missing. The sample holds approximately 56,000 clones, about two thirds seen once. Sequenced here: peripheral blood mononuclear cells (PBMCs), sampled from a glioma patient whose treatment included an IDH1 peptide vaccine. The source of these receptors is a man in his forties with glioma. Some clones in this sample may be carry-over from other donors' samples. Both conserved end residues are part of each CDR3. The order of the fields is clone size, D gene, V gene, J gene, CDR3 DNA, CDR3 protein. D genes are given only for firm matches. A row's size may be missing; if present it is once, few, many or a size class.

>-|-|TRBV6-5|TRBJ2-4
TGTGCCAGCAAGATATCACAGGGTACCCAAAACATTCAGTACTTC
CASKISQGTQNIQYF
>-|-|TRBV12-2|TRBJ2-7
TGTGCAAGTCGCTTAGGAGGGACAGGGCCCGTCTACGAGCAGTACTTC
CASRLGGTGPVYEQYF
>few|-|TRBV6-6|TRBJ1-1
TGTGCCAGCAGCGACAGCGGATTCGAAGCTTTCTTT
CASSDSGFEAFF
>few|TRBD1|TRBV11-2|TRBJ1-1
TGTGCCAGCAGCTTAGGAGGGGGCGCGGAAGCTTTCTTT
CASSLGGGAEAFF
>few|-|TRBV7-9|TRBJ1-1
TGTGCCAGCAGCTTATTCGAGATGAACACTGAAGCTTTCTTT
CASSLFEMNTEAFF
>once|TRBD2|TRBV18|TRBJ2-1
TGTGCCAGCTCACCGAAAACGGCGACTAGCGGGAACTACAATGAGCAGTTCTTC
CASSPKTATSGNYNEQFF
>-|TRBD1|TRBV7-8|TRBJ1-6
TGTGCCAGCAGCTTATGGGACAGGAATTCACCCCTCCACTTT
CASSLWDRNSPLHF
>-|-|TRBV6-1|TRBJ2-7
TGTGCCAGCAGTGCCCACCTTGGACGGTCAGGTCGCGAGCAGTACTTC
CASSAHLGRSGREQYF
>few|TRBD1|TRBV7-9|TRBJ1-1
TGTGCCAGCAGAAAAATAGGACAGGGCGACACTGAAGCTTTCTTT
CASRKIGQGDTEAFF
>-|TRBD2|TRBV6-1|TRBJ2-3
TGTGCCAGCAGGGAACGGGGGGGCGTGAGCCCAGATACGCAGTATTTT
CASRERGGVSPDTQYF
>few|TRBD1|TRBV4-2|TRBJ1-4
TGTGCCAGCAGCCTCGGACAGGGCCTGCATAGTGAAAAACTGTTTTTT
CASSLGQGLHSEKLFF
>-|TRBD2|TRBV4-1|TRBJ2-3
TGCGCCAGCAGCCACGGCGGTGCGGGGGGCAGCCCAGATACGCAGTATTTT
CASSHGGAGGSPDTQYF
>many|-|TRBV30|TRBJ1-6
TGTGCCTGGAGTGTCCTTCATTCTAATTCACCCCTCCACTTT
CAWSVLHSNSPLHF
>-|TRBD1|TRBV5-1|TRBJ1-2
TGCGCCAGCAGCTTGAGAGGGGGCTTAGGTGGCTACACCTTC
CASSLRGGLGGYTF
>-|-|TRBV10-3|TRBJ1-4
TGTGCCATCAGTGAGTCGCCGACAGCGAATGAAAAACTGTTTTTT
CAISESPTANEKLFF
>-|-|TRBV2|TRBJ2-2
TGTGCCAGTATGGGACACCAGAACACCGGGGAGCTGTTTTTT
CASMGHQNTGELFF
>few|TRBD1|TRBV7-9|TRBJ2-4
TGTGCCAGCAGCCGACAGGGGAACATTCAGTACTTC
CASSRQGNIQYF
>once|-|TRBV2|TRBJ1-6
TGTGCCAGCACCCCCCGCAGGGTTGGCAATTCACCCCTCCACTTT
CASTPRRVGNSPLHF
>-|TRBD1|TRBV18|TRBJ2-6
TGTGCCAGCTCCTCCGGGACAGGGTTGTCTGGGGCCAACGTCCTGACTTTC
CASSSGTGLSGANVLTF
>few|-|TRBV9|TRBJ1-2
TGTGCCAGCAGCGTAGATGAGAACTATGGCTACACCTTC
CASSVDENYGYTF
>few|TRBD1|TRBV13|TRBJ1-1
TGTGCCAGCAGCCTTCAGGGGGCGGACACTGAAGCTTTCTTT
CASSLQGADTEAFF
>few|-|TRBV7-9|TRBJ2-3
TGTGCCAGCAGCTGGTCCCTGAACACAGATACGCAGTATTTT
CASSWSLNTDTQYF
>-|-|TRBV4-1|TRBJ1-1
TGCGCCAGCAGCCTCCGACTGAACACTGAAGCTTTCTTT
CASSLRLNTEAFF
>once|-|TRBV6-6|TRBJ1-2
TGTGCCAGCAGCGAGTCCCTTTATGGCTACACCTTC
CASSESLYGYTF
>-|TRBD1|TRBV18|TRBJ1-2
TGTGCCAGCTCACCACCGGTTAACAGGGGATATGGCTACACCTTC
CASSPPVNRGYGYTF
>-|-|TRBV6-1|TRBJ2-7
TGTGCCAGCAGTGAAGGGCCGGGGACCTACGAGCAGTACTTC
CASSEGPGTYEQYF
>medium-sized|-|TRBV27|TRBJ1-2
TGTGCCACCGCCCAAGGAGGGGGGCACTATGGCTACACCTTC
CATAQGGGHYGYTF
>few|-|TRBV5-1|TRBJ2-5
TGCGCCAGCAGCTTGGGGGTCGTGGAGACCCAGTACTTC
CASSLGVVETQYF
>once|TRBD1|TRBV5-1|TRBJ1-2
TGCGCCAGCAGCCTCGACCGGGACAGGGTCTATGGCTACACCTTC
CASSLDRDRVYGYTF
>-|-|TRBV19|TRBJ1-5
TGTGCCAGTAGTATTGCAGGGAATCAGCCCCAGCATTTT
CASSIAGNQPQHF
>-|-|TRBV6-5|TRBJ2-7
TGTGCCAGCAGTACCGCCCTGAGGGACGAGCAGTACTTC
CASSTALRDEQYF
>-|TRBD2|TRBV29-1|TRBJ2-3
TGCAGCGTTGCCGGGACTAGCGGGGGCACAGATACGCAGTATTTT
CSVAGTSGGTDTQYF
>-|-|TRBV5-3|TRBJ2-7
TGTGCCAGAAGCTTGGCCGAGTTTCGTCAGGGATGGCACGAGCAGTACTTC
CARSLAEFRQGWHEQYF
>-|-|TRBV9|TRBJ1-3
TGTGCCAGCAGCGTAGGTGTAGGGTCAAGGGACACCATATATTTT
CASSVGVGSRDTIYF
>-|-|TRBV10-1|TRBJ1-2
TGCGCCAGCAGTGGCCCCATGTGGGGCTTC
CASSGPMWGF
>-|-|TRBV5-1|TRBJ1-6
TGCGCCAGCAGCTTAAGGGAGAATAATTCACCCCTCCACTTT
CASSLRENNSPLHF
>-|-|TRBV2|TRBJ2-7
TGTGCCAGCAGATCTAATATCTACGAGCAGTACTTC
CASRSNIYEQYF
>-|-|TRBV6-5|TRBJ1-6
TGTGCCAGCATGGGGGGACGGACGGTTAATTCACCCCTCCACTTT
CASMGGRTVNSPLHF
>few|-|TRBV9|TRBJ2-3
TGTGCCAGCAGCGTAGGACGGGACCGCACAGATACGCAGTATTTT
CASSVGRDRTDTQYF
>-|-|TRBV7-7|TRBJ2-1
TGTGCTAGCAGCTTAGGACTACCGAACTACAATGAGCAGTTCTTC
CASSLGLPNYNEQFF
>-|-|TRBV4-1|TRBJ2-1
TGCGCCAGCAGCCAAGATGAGCGGGTGTCCTACAATGAGCAGTTCTTC
CASSQDERVSYNEQFF
>-|TRBD1|TRBV6-1|TRBJ2-3
TGTGCCAGCACCGACAGGGTTACTAGCACAGATACGCAGTATTTT
CASTDRVTSTDTQYF
>-|TRBD1|TRBV6-5|TRBJ1-4
TGTGCCAGCAGACCGGGACAGCGTAATGAAAAACTGTTTTTT
CASRPGQRNEKLFF
>-|TRBD2|TRBV5-4|TRBJ2-7
TGTGCCAGCAGCCCTACTGGACTAGCGGGGATCTCCTACGAGCAGTACTTC
CASSPTGLAGISYEQYF
>-|TRBD2|TRBV19|TRBJ2-5
TGTGCCAGTAGCACACCCGGGACTAGCGGGGACTTTTTTTCGGGTATCCAGTACTTC
CASSTPGTSGDFFSGIQYF
>-|TRBD1|TRBV18|TRBJ1-3
TGTGCCAGCTCACCAAAACCACAGGGGTATGGGTCTGGAAACACCATATATTTT
CASSPKPQGYGSGNTIYF
>-|-|TRBV6-6|TRBJ2-3
TGTGCCAGCAGCCGCCAGGGCCCCCCAGATACGCAGTATTTT
CASSRQGPPDTQYF
>-|TRBD2|TRBV29-1|TRBJ2-1
TGCAGCGTGGATTTGACTAGCGGGGTTTCGGGAGAGCAGTTCTTC
CSVDLTSGVSGEQFF
>-|-|TRBV5-5|TRBJ2-7
TGTGCCAGCTCGGGGGGCCAGGCCTACGAGCAGTACTTC
CASSGGQAYEQYF
>-|TRBD1|TRBV19|TRBJ1-4
TGTGCCAGTAGTCCGGGACAGGGGCAGACAACTAATGAAAAACTGTTTTTT
CASSPGQGQTTNEKLFF
>many|-|TRBV14|TRBJ1-4
TGTGCCAGCAGCCCTGGTGAAAAACTGTTTTTT
CASSPGEKLFF
>-|TRBD2|TRBV5-6|TRBJ2-5
TGTGCCAGCAGCCCCCTGGGGGGCGGGGGGGCTACAGAGACCCAGTACTTC
CASSPLGGGGATETQYF
>few|-|TRBV7-9|TRBJ1-1
TGTGCCAGCAGCCCCAGAGTGATGGGTAGCACTGAAGCTTTCTTT
CASSPRVMGSTEAFF
>once|-|TRBV11-2|TRBJ2-7
TGTGCCAGCAGCTTATATGATTCCGCCGGCGAGCAGTACTTC
CASSLYDSAGEQYF